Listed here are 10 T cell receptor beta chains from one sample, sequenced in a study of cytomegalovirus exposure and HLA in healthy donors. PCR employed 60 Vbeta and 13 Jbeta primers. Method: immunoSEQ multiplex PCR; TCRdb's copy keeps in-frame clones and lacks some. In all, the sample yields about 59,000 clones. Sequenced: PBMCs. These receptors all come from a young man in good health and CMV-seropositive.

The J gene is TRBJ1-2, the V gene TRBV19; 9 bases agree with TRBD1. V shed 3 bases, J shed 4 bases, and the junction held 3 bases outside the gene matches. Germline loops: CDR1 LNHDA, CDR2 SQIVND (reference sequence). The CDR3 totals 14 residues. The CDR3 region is CASSITGGSYGYTF. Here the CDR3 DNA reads TGTGCCAGTAGTATCACAGGGGGCTCCTATGGCTACACCTTC.

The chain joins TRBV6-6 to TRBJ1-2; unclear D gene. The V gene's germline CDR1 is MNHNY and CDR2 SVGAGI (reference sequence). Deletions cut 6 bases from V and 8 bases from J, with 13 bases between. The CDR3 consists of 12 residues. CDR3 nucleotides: TGTGCCAGCAGAGGGCCCGAGGGAGGCTACACCTTC. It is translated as CASRGPEGGYTF.

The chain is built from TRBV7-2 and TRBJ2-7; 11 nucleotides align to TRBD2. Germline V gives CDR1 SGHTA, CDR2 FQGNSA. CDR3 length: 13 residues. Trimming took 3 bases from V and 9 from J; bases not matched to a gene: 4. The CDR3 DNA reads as TGTGCCAGCAGCTTCGGTGGGACTAGCGGGCAGTACTTC. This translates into CASSFGGTSGQYF.

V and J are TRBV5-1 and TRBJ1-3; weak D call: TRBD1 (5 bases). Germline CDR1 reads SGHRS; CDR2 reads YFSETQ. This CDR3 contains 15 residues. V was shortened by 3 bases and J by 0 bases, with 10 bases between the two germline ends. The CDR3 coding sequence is TGCGCCAGCAGCTCGGACACTCGCTCTGGAAACACCATATATTTT. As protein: CASSSDTRSGNTIYF.

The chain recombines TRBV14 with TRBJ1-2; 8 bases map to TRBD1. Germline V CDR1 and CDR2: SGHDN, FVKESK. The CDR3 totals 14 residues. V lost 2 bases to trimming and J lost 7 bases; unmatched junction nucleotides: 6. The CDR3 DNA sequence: TGTGCCAGCAGCCAAAACAGGGGGGACGGTGGCTACACCTTC. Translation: CASSQNRGDGGYTF.

The CDR3 coding sequence is TGTGCCAGCAAAGGTTACAGTCACTCCTACGAGCAGTACTTC. Amino acids: CASKGYSHSYEQYF. This chain links TRBV27 with TRBJ2-7; D not resolved. The CDR3 totals 14 residues. The ends were cut back, 7 bases at V and 0 bases at J, with 13 bases in the middle. Germline V gene lookup returns CDR1 MNHEY and CDR2 SMNVEV (reference sequence).

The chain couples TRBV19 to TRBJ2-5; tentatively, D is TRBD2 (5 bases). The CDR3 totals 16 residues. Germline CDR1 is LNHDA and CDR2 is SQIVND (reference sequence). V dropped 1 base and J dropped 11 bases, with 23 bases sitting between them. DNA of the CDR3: TGTGCCAGTAGTATAGGGTCAGGAGGTGCAAGAGACCGGCAGTACTTC. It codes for CASSIGSGGARDRQYF. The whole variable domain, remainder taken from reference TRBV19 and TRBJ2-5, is DGGITQSPKYLFRKEGQNVTLSCEQNLNHDAMYWYRQDPGQGLRLIYYSQIVNDFQKGDIAEGYSVSREKKESFPLTVTSAQKNPTAFYLCASSIGSGGARDRQYFGPGTRLLVL.

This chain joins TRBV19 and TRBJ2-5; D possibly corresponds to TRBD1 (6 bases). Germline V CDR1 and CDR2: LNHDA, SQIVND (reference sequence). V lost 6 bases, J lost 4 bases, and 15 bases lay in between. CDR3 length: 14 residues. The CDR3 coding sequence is TGTGCCAGTAGCCTTCAGGGGCCGGTAGAGACCCAGTACTTC. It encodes CASSLQGPVETQYF.

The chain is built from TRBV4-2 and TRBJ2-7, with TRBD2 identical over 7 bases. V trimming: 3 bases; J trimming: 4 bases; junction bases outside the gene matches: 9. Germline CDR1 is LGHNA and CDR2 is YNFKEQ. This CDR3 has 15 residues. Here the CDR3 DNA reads TGTGCCAGCAGCCATTCCACGGTTAGCGGGTACGAGCAGTACTTC. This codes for CASSHSTVSGYEQYF.

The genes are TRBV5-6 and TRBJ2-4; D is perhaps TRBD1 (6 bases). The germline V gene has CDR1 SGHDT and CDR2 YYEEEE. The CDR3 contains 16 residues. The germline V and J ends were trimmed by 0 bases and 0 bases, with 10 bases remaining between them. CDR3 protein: CASSLATGLAKNIQYF. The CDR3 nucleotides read TGTGCCAGCAGCTTGGCGACAGGACTAGCCAAAAACATTCAGTACTTC.